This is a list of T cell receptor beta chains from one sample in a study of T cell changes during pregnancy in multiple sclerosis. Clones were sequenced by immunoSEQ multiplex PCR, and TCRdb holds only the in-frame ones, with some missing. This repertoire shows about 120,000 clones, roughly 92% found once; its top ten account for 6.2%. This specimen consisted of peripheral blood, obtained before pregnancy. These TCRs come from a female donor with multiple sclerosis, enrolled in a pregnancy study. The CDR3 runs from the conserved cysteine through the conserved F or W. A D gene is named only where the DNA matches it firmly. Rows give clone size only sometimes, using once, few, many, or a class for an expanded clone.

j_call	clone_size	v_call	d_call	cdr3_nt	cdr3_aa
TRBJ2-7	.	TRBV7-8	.	TGTGCCAGCAGCTTAGCTCCGGGACTGCTCCCCTACGAGCAGTACTTC	CASSLAPGLLPYEQYF
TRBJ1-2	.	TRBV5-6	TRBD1	TGTGCCAGCAGCTTCCCCCGGACAGGGGGTTATAACTATGGCTACACCTTC	CASSFPRTGGYNYGYTF
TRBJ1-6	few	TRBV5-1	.	TGCGCCAGCAGCTTGGGTCAGGGTACGAATTCACCCCTCCACTTT	CASSLGQGTNSPLHF
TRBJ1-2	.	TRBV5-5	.	TGTGCCAGCAGCTTGCCAGGGTATGGCTACACCTTC	CASSLPGYGYTF
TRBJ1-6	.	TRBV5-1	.	TGCGCCAGCAGCGCGGACAGAGCGTGGTCACCCCTCCACTTT	CASSADRAWSPLHF
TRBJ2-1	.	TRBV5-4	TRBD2	TGTGCCAGCAGCCCCGGGACTAGCGGAAACAATGAGCAGTTCTTC	CASSPGTSGNNEQFF
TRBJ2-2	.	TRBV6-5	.	TGTGCCAGCAGACAGACGAACACCGGGGAGCTGTTTTTT	CASRQTNTGELFF
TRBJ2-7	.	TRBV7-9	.	TGTGCCAGCAGCTCCGGTGGGGGGTACGAGCAGTACTTC	CASSSGGGYEQYF
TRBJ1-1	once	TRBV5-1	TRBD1	TGCGCCAGCAGCTCCAGGGGGAGAGTCACTGAAGCTTTCTTT	CASSSRGRVTEAFF
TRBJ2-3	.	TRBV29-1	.	TGCAGCGTTGAGACTAGCACAGATACGCAGTATTTT	CSVETSTDTQYF